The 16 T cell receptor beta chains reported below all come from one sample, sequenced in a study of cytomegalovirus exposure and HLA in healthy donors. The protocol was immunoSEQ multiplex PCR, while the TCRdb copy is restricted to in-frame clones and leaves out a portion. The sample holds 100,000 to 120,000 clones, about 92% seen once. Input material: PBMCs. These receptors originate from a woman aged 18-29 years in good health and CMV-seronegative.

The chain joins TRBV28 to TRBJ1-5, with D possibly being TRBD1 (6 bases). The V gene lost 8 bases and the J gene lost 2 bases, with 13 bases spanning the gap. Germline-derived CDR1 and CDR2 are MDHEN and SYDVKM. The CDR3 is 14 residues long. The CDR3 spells CASQQGGGNQPQHF. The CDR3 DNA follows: TGTGCCAGCCAACAGGGAGGGGGCAATCAGCCCCAGCATTTT.

CDR3: CASSPSGQGRRSEQYF. The CDR3 bases are TGTGCCAGCAGCCCATCGGGACAGGGGAGACGTAGCGAGCAGTACTTC. J is TRBJ2-7 and V is TRBV7-9; 10 bases map to TRBD1. With 5 bases clipped from V and 6 bases from J, the junction kept 13 bases outside the gene matches. CDR1 and CDR2 (germline): SEHNR, FQNEAQ (reference sequence). CDR3 length equals 16 residues.

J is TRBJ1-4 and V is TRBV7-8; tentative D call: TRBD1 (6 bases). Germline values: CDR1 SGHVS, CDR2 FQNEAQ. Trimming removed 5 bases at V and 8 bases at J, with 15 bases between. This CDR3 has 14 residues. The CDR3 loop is CASSATSQGEKLFF. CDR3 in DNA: TGTGCCAGCAGCGCCACATCACAGGGAGAAAAACTGTTTTTT.

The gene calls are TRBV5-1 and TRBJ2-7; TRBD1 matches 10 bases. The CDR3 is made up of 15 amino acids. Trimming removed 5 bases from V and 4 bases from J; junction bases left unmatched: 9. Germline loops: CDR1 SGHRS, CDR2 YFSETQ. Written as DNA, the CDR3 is TGCGCCAGCAGTGGGGCCCGGGACAGGGGTTACGAGCAGTACTTC. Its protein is CASSGARDRGYEQYF.

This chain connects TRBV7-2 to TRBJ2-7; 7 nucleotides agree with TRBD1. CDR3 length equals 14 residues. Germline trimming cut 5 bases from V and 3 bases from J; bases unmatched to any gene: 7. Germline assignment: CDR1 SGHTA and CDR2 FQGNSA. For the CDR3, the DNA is TGTGCCAGCAGCGAGACAGGGCGGCGCTACGAGCAGTACTTC. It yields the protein CASSETGRRYEQYF. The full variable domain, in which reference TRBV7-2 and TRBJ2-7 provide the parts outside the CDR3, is GAGVSQSPSNKVTEKGKDVELRCDPISGHTALYWYRQSLGQGLEFLIYFQGNSAPDKSGLPSDRFSAERTGGSVSTLTIQRTQQEDSAVYLCASSETGRRYEQYFGPGTRLTVT.

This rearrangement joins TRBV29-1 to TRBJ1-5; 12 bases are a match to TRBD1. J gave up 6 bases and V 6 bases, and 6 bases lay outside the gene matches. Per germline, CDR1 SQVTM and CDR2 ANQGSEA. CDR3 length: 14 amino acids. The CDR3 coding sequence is TGCAGCGTGCCGGGACAGGGGGCGAGTCAGCCCCAGCATTTT. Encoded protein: CSVPGQGASQPQHF.

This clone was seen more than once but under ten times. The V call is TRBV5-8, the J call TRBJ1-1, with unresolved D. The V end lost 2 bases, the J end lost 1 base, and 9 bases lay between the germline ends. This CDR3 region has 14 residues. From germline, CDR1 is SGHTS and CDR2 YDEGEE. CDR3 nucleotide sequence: TGTGCCAGCAGCTTTGCTGGAGCGAACACTGAAGCTTTCTTT. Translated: CASSFAGANTEAFF.

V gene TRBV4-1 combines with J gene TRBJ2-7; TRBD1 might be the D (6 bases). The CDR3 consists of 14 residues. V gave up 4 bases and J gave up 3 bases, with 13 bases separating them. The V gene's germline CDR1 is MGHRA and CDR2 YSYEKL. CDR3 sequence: CASSLTDRYYEQYF. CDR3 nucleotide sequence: TGCGCCAGCAGCCTGACGGACAGATACTACGAGCAGTACTTC.

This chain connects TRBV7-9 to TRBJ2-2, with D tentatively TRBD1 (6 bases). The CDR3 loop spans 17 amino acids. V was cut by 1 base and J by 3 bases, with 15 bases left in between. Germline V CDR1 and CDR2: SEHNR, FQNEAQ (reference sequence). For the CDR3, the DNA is TGTGCCAGCAGCTTAGTCCGGCAGGGGATGGACACCGGGGAGCTGTTTTTT. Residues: CASSLVRQGMDTGELFF.

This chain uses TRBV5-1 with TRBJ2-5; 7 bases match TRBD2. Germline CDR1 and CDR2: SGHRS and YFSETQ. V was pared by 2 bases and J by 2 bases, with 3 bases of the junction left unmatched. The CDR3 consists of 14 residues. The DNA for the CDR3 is TGCGCCAGCAGCTTAGCGGGGAGGCAAGAGACCCAGTACTTC. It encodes CASSLAGRQETQYF. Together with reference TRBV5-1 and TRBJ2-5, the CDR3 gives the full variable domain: KAGVTQTPRYLIKTRGQQVTLSCSPISGHRSVSWYQQTPGQGLQFLFEYFSETQRNKGNFPGRFSGRQFSNSRSEMNVSTLELGDSALYLCASSLAGRQETQYFGPGTRLLVL.

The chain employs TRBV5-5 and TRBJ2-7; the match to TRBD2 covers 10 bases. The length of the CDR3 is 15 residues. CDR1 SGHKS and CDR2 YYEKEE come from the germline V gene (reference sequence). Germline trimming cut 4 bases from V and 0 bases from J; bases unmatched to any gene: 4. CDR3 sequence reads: CASSLWTSGSYEQYF. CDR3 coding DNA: TGTGCCAGCAGCCTCTGGACTAGCGGCTCCTACGAGCAGTACTTC.

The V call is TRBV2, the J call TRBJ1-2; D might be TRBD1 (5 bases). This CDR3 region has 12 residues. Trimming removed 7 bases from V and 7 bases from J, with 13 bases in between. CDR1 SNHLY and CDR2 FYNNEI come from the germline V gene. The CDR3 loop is CASMGGRGGYTF. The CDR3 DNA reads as TGTGCCAGCATGGGGGGGAGGGGTGGCTACACCTTC.

The CDR3 sequence: CASSPWDSSNEKLFF. DNA for the CDR3: TGTGCCAGCAGCCCCTGGGACAGCAGTAATGAAAAACTGTTTTTT. V gene TRBV9 combines with J gene TRBJ1-4; 7 bases map to TRBD1. This CDR3 comprises 15 residues. J was trimmed by 4 bases and V by 4 bases; bases with no gene match: 7. Germline V gene lookup returns CDR1 SGDLS and CDR2 YYNGEE.

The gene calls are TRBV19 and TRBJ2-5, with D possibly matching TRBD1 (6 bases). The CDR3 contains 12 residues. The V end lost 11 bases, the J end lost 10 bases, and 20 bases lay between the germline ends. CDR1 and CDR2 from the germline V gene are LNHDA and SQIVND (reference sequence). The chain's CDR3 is CASNDPSGDQYF. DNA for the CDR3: TGTGCCTCGAACGACCCCTCAGGGGACCAGTACTTC.

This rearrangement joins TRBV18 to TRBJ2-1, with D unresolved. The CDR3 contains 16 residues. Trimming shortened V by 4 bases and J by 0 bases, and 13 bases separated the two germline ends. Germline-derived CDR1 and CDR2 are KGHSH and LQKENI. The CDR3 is CASSLPQFTSYNEQFF. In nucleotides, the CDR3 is TGTGCCAGCTCACTACCACAGTTTACCTCCTACAATGAGCAGTTCTTC.

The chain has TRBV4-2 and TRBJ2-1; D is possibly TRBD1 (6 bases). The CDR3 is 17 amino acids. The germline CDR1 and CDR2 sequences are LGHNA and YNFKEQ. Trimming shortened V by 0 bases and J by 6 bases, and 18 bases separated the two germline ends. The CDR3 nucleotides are TGTGCCAGCAGCCAAGATAGGAACAGGGCCCTTAGCAATGAGCAGTTCTTC. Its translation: CASSQDRNRALSNEQFF.